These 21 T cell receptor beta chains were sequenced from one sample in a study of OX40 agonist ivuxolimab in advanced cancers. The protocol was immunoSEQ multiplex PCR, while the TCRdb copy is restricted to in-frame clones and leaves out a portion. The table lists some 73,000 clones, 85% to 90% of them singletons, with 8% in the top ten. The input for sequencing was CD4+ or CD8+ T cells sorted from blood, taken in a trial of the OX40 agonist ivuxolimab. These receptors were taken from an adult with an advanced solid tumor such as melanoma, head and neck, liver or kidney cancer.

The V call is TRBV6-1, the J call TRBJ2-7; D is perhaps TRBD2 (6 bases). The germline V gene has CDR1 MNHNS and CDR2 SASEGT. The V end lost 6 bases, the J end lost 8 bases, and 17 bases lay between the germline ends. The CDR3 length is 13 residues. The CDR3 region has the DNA TGTGCCAGCAGCCCAGGCGGGGTTATCAAGCAGTACTTC. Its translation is CASSPGGVIKQYF.

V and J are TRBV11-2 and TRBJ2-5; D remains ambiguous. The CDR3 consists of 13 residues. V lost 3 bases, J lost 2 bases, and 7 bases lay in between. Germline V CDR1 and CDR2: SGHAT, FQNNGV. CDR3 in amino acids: CASSFSLQETQYF. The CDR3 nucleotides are TGTGCCAGCAGCTTTTCCCTGCAAGAGACCCAGTACTTC. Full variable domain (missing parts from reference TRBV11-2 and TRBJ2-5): EAGVAQSPRYKIIEKRQSVAFWCNPISGHATLYWYQQILGQGPKLLIQFQNNGVVDDSQLPKDRFSAERLKGVDSTLKIQPAKLEDSAVYLCASSFSLQETQYFGPGTRLLVL.

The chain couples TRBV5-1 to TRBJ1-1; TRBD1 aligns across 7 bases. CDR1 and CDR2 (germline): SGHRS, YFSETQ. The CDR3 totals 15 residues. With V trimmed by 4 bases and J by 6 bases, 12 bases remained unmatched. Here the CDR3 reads CASSAGDREGAEAFF. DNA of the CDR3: TGCGCCAGCAGCGCGGGCGACAGGGAGGGCGCTGAAGCTTTCTTT.

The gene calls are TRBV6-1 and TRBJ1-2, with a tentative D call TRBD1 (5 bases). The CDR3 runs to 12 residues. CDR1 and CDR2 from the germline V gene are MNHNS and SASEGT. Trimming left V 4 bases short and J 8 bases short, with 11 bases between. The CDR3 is CASSGSGGGYTF. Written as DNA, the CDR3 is TGTGCCAGCAGTGGCTCTGGGGGGGGCTACACCTTC.

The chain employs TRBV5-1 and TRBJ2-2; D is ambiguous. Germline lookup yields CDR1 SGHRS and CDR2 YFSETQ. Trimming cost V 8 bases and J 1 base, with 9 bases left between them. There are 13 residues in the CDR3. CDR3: CARLSQNTGELFF. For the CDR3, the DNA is TGCGCCAGGCTAAGCCAGAACACCGGGGAGCTGTTTTTT.

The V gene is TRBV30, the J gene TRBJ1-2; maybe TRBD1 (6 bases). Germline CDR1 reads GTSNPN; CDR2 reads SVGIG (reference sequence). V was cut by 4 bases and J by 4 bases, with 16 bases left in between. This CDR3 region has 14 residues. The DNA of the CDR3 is TGTGCCTGGACCTTAGGGGGGGCTGGCTATGGCTACACCTTC. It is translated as CAWTLGGAGYGYTF.

CDR3 loop: CASSVMTSGRRNEQFF. In DNA, the CDR3 is TGTGCCAGCAGCGTCATGACTAGCGGGAGGCGGAATGAGCAGTTCTTC. The chain combines TRBV9 with TRBJ2-1; 13 positions agree with TRBD2. This CDR3 contains 16 residues. CDR1 and CDR2 (germline): SGDLS, YYNGEE. Germline trimming cut 2 bases from V and 7 bases from J; bases unmatched to any gene: 6.

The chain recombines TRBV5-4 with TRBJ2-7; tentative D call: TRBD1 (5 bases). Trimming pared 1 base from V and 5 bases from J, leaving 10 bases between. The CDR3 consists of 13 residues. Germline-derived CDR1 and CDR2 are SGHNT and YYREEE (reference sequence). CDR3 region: CASSLQGPNEQYF. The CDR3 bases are TGTGCCAGCAGCTTGCAGGGTCCCAACGAGCAGTACTTC.

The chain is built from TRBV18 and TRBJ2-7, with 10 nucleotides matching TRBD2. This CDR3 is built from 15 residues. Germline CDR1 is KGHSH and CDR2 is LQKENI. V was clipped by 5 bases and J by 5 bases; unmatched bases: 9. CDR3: CASSSKAGGPDEQYF. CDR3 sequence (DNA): TGTGCCAGCTCATCGAAAGCGGGAGGGCCCGACGAGCAGTACTTC.

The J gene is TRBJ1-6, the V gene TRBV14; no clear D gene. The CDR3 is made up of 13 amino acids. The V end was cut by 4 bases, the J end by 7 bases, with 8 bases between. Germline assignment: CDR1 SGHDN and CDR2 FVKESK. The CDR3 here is CASSREMNSPLHF. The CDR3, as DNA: TGTGCCAGCAGCCGGGAGATGAATTCACCCCTCCACTTT.

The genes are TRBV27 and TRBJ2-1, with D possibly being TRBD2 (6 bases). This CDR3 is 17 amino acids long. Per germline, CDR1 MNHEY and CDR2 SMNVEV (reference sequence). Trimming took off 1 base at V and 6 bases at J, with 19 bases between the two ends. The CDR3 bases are TGTGCCAGCAGTTTATACGCTCTGGGGGGAATGGGCAATGAGCAGTTCTTC. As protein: CASSLYALGGMGNEQFF.

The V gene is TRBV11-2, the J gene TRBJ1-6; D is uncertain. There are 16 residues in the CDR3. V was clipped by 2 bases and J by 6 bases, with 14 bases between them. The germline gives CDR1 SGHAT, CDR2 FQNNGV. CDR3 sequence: CASSLYAEARNSPLHF. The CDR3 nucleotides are TGTGCCAGCAGCTTATACGCGGAGGCCCGTAATTCACCCCTCCACTTT.

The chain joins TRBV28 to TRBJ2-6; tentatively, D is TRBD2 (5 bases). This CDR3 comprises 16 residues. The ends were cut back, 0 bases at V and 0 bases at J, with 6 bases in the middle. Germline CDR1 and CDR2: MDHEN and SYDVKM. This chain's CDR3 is CASSLWAGSGANVLTF. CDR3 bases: TGTGCCAGCAGTTTATGGGCGGGCTCTGGGGCCAACGTCCTGACTTTC.

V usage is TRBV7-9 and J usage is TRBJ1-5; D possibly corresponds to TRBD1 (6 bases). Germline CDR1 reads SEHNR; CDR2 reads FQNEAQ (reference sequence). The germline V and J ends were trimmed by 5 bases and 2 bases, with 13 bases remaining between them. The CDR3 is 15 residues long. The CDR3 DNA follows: TGTGCCAGCAGCCCCAGGGGAGGCGGCAATCAGCCCCAGCATTTT. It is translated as CASSPRGGGNQPQHF.

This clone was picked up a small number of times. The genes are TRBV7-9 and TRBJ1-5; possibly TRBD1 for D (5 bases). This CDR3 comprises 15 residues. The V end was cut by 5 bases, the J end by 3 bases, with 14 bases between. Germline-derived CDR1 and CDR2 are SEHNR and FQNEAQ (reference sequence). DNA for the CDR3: TGTGCCAGCAGCCCGTTTGGGACGATCAATCAGCCCCAGCATTTT. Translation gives CASSPFGTINQPQHF.

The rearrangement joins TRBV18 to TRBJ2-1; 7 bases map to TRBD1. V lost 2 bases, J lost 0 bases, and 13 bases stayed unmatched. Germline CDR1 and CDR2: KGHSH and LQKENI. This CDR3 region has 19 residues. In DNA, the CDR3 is TGTGCCAGCTCACCAGTCCTTTCTACAGGGGCTAGCTCCTACAATGAGCAGTTCTTC. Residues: CASSPVLSTGASSYNEQFF.

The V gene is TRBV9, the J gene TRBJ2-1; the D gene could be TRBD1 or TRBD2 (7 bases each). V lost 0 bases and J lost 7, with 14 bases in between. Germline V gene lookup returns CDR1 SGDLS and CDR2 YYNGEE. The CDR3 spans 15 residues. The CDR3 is CASSVEPQGGNEQFF. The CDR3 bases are TGTGCCAGCAGCGTAGAGCCCCAGGGGGGGAATGAGCAGTTCTTC.

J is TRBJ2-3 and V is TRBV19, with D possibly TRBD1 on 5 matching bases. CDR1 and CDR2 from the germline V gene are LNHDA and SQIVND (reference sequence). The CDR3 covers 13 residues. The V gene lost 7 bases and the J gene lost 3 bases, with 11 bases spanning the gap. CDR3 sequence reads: CASKPTATDTQYF. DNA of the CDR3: TGTGCCAGTAAACCGACAGCGACAGATACGCAGTATTTT.

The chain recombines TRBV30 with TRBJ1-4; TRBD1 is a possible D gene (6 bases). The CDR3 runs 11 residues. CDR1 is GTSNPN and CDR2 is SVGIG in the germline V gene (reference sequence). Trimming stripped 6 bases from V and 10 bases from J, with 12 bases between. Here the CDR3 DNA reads TGTGCCTGCCGGGGGGGCGGAAAACTGTTTTTT. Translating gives CACRGGGKLFF.

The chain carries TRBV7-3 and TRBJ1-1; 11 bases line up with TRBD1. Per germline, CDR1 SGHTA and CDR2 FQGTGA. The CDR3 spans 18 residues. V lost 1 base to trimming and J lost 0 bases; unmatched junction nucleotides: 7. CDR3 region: CASSLKWDRGDMNTEAFF. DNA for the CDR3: TGTGCCAGCAGCTTAAAATGGGACAGGGGGGACATGAACACTGAAGCTTTCTTT.

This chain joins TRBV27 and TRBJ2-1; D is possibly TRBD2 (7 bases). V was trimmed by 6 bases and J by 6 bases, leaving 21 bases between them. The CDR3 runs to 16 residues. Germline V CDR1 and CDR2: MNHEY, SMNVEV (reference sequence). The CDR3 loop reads CASRSPPRGASNEQFF. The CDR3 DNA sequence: TGTGCCAGCAGGTCCCCCCCACGGGGGGCTAGCAATGAGCAGTTCTTC.